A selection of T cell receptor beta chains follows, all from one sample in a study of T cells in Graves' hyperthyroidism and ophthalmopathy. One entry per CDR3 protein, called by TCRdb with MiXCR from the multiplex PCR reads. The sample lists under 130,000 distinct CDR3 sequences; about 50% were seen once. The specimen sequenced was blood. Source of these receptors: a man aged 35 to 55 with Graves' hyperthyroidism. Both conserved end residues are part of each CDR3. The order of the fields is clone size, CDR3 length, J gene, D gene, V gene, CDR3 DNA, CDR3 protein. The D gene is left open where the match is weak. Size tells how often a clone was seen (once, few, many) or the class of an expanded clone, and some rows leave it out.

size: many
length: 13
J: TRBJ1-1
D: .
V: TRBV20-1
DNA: TGCAGTGCTAGACGTCTCATGAACACTGAAGCTTTCTTT
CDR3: CSARRLMNTEAFF

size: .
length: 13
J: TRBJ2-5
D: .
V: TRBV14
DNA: TGTGCCAGCAGTGGAGGGAAGGGCGAGACCCAGTACTTC
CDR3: CASSGGKGETQYF

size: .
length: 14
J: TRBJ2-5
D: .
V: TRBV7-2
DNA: TGTGCCAGCGGCCCCCGAGACATTGGGGAGACCCAGTACTTC
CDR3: CASGPRDIGETQYF

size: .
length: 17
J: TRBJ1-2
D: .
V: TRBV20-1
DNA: TGCAGTGCTAGTCTAGCGGGCTCCTACGAAGGGCACTATGGCTACACCTTC
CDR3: CSASLAGSYEGHYGYTF

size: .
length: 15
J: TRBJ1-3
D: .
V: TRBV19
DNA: TGTGCCTGGGTTAGACAGCTATCCTCTGGAAACACCATATATTTT
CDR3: CAWVRQLSSGNTIYF

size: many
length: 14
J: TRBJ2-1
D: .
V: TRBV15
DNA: TGTGCCACCAGCCCTGGTCCCCCGGGCAATGAGCAGTTCTTC
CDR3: CATSPGPPGNEQFF

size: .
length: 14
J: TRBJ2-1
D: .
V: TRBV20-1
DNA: TGCAGTGCCCCCGGGGCTAGCCGAGCCAATGAGCAGTTCTTC
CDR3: CSAPGASRANEQFF

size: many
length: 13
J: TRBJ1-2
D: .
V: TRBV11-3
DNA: TGTGCCAGCAGCCCCCAGGGAAACTATGGCTACACCTTC
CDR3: CASSPQGNYGYTF

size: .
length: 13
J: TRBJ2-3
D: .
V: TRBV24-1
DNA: TGTGCCACCAGAGGGAGTGAGACAGATACGCAGTATTTT
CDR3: CATRGSETDTQYF

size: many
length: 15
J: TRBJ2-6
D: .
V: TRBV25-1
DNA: TGTGCCAGCAGTGAATACTTGCCTGGGGCCAACGTCCTGACTTTC
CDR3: CASSEYLPGANVLTF

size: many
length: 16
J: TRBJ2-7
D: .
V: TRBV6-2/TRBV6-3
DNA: TGTGCCAGCAGTTACTCGTTAAAGCGCAGTAGCTACGAGCAGTACTTC
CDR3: CASSYSLKRSSYEQYF

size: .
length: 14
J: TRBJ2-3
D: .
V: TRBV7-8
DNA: TGTGCCAGCATCCCCGACAGGAGCACAGATACGCAGTATTTT
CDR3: CASIPDRSTDTQYF

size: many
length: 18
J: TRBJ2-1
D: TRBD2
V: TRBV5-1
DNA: TGCGCCAGCAGCTTGGCCGAAGCGGGAGGGCCCTCTTACAATGAGCAGTTCTTC
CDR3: CASSLAEAGGPSYNEQFF

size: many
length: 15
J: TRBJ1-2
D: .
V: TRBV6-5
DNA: TGTGCCAGCAGTGACCCGGGCGCACGTAACTATGGCTACACCTTC
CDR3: CASSDPGARNYGYTF

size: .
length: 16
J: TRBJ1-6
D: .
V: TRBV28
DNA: TGTGCCAGCAGTTTGTCCCGACAGACCCTTAATTCACCCCTCCACTTT
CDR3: CASSLSRQTLNSPLHF

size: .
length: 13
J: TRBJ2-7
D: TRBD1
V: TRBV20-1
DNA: TGCAGTGCTAGACGGACAGGGGCTAGCGAGCAGTACTTC
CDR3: CSARRTGASEQYF

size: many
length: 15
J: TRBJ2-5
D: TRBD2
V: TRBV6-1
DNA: TGTGCCAGCAGTCCCTTTGCGGGAGGGCAAGAGACCCAGTACTTC
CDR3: CASSPFAGGQETQYF

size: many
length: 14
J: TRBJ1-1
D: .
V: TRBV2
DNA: TGTGCCAGCAGTGACTCAGGGCGGAACACTGAAGCTTTCTTT
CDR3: CASSDSGRNTEAFF

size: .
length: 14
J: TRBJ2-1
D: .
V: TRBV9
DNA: TGTGCCAACAGCGTAGCTGACACCTACAATGTGCAGTTCTTC
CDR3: CANSVADTYNVQFF

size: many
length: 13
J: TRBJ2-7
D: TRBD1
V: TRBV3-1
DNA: TGTGCCAGCAGCCAACTGGACAGGGCCGAGCAGTACTTC
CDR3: CASSQLDRAEQYF

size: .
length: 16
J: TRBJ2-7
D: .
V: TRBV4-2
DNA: TGTGCCAGCAGCACACGTCTTCGGGGTTCGCCCTACGAGCAGTACTTC
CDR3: CASSTRLRGSPYEQYF

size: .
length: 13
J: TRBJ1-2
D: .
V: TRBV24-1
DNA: TGTGCCACCAGTGATTTTAATCGGGGAGGCTACACCTTC
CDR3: CATSDFNRGGYTF

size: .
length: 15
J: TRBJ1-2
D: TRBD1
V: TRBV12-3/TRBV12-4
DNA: TGTGCCAGCAGCTTGTCCTCGACAGGGAGCTATGGCTACACCTTC
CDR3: CASSLSSTGSYGYTF

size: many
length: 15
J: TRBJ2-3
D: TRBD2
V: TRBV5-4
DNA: TGTGCCAGCAGTAATAGCGGGGGGGACTCAGATACGCAGTATTTT
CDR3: CASSNSGGDSDTQYF

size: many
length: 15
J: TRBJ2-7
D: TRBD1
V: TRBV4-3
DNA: TGCGCCAGCAGCCAGGGCAGGGGGCTCTCCTACGAGCAGTACTTC
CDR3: CASSQGRGLSYEQYF

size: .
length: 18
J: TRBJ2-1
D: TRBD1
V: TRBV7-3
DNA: TGTGCCAGCAGCATCACCACTCCGGGACAGGGAGATTTGGATGAGCAGTTCTTC
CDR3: CASSITTPGQGDLDEQFF

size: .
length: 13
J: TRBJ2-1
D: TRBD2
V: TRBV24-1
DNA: TGTGCTATTCGGACTAGCGGGGGGCATGAGCAGTTCTTC
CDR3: CAIRTSGGHEQFF

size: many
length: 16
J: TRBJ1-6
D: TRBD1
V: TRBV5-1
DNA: TGCGCCAGCAGCTTGGGTAGCCGACAGGGGGACTCACCCCTCCACTTT
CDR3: CASSLGSRQGDSPLHF

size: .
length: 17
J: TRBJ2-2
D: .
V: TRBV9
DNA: TGTGCCAGCAGCGTAGGGGGGGAGACAGGGCCCTCCGGGGAGCTGTTTTTT
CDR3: CASSVGGETGPSGELFF

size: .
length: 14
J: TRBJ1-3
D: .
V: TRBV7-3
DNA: TGTGCCAGCAGGTACTCCGGGATAGGAAACACCATATATTTT
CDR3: CASRYSGIGNTIYF

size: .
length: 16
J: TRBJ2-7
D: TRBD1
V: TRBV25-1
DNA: TGTGCCTCCAATATTCAGGGGGCCATCCGCTCCTACGAGCAGTACTTC
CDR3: CASNIQGAIRSYEQYF

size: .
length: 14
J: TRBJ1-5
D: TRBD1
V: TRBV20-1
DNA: TGCAGTGCTCCCCGGACAGGCCTTGTGGAGACCCAGCATTTT
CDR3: CSAPRTGLVETQHF

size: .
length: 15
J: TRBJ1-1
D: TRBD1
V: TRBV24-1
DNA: TGTGCCACCAGTGAGGGGACAGGGTTGGGGACTGAAGCTTTCTTT
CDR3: CATSEGTGLGTEAFF

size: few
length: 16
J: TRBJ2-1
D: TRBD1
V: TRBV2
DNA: TGTGCCAGCAGTTACGGGACAGGGGCTCATTACAATGAGCAGTTCTTC
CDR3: CASSYGTGAHYNEQFF

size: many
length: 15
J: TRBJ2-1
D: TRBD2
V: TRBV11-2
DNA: TGTGCCAGCAGCTGGGGACTAGCGGGAGAGGGTGAGCAGTTCTTC
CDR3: CASSWGLAGEGEQFF

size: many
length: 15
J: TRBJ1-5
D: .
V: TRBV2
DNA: TGTGCCAGCACCCCAGAGGGGACACGCAATCAGCCCCAGCATTTT
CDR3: CASTPEGTRNQPQHF

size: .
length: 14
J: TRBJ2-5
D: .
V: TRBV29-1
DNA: TGCAGCGTTAACCGGTATAGGGTCAATGAGACCCAGTACTTC
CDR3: CSVNRYRVNETQYF

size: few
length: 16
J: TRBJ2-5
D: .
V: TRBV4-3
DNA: TGCGCCAGCAGCCGATCACGGCAACTACCACAAGAGACCCAGTACTTC
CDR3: CASSRSRQLPQETQYF

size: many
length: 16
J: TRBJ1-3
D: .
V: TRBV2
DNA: TGTGCCAGCAGTGAAGTTCGGACCCGCTCTGGAAACACCATATATTTT
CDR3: CASSEVRTRSGNTIYF

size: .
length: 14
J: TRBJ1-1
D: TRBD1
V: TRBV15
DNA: TGTGCCGCCAGCGGATATACAGGGGACACTGAAGCTTTCTTT
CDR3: CAASGYTGDTEAFF

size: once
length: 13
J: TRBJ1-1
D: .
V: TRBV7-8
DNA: TGTGCCAGCAGCTTGACAGGCCACGATGAAGCTTTCTTT
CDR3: CASSLTGHDEAFF

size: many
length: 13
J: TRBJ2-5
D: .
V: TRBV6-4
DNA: TGTGCCAGCAGCAGGGAAGAGGGAGAGACCCAGTACTTC
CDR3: CASSREEGETQYF

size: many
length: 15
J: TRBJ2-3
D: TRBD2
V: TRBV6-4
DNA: TGTGCCAGCAGTCAGACTAGCGGGAGCACAGATACGCAGTATTTT
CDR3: CASSQTSGSTDTQYF

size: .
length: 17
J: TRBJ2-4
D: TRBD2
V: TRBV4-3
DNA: TGCGCCAGCAGCCAAGATCTTTCTAGCGGGAGGGCCCCACCTTTGTACTTC
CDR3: CASSQDLSSGRAPPLYF

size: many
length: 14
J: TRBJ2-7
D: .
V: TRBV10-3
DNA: TGTGCCATCAGTGATCCAAAACTCTACTACGAGCAGTACTTC
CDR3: CAISDPKLYYEQYF

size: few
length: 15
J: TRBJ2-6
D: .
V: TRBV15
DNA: TGTGCCACCAGCAGAGTCGCCGGGGGGGCCAACGTCCTGACTTTC
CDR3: CATSRVAGGANVLTF